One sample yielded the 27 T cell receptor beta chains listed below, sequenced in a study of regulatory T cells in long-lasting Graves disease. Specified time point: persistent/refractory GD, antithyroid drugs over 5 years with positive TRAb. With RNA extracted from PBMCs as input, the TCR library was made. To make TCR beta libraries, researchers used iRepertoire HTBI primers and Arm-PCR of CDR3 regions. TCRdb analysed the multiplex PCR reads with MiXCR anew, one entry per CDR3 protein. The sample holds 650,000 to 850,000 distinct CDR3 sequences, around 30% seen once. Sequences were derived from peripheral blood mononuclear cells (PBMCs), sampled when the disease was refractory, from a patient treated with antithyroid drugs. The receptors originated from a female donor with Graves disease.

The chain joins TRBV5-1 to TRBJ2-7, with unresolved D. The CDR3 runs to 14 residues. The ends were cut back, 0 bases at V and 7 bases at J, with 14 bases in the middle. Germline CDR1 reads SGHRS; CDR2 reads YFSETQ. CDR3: CASSLARAYDEQYF. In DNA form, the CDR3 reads TGCGCCAGCAGCTTGGCTAGGGCCTACGATGAGCAGTACTTC. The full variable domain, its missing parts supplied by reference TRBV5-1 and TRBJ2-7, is KAGVTQTPRYLIKTRGQQVTLSCSPISGHRSVSWYQQTPGQGLQFLFEYFSETQRNKGNFPGRFSGRQFSNSRSEMNVSTLELGDSALYLCASSLARAYDEQYFGPGTRLTVT.

CDR3 coding DNA: TGTGCCAGCAGTGAATCCGGGTGGGGAGAGAGGAATGAAAAACTGTTTTTT. Its translation is CASSESGWGERNEKLFF. The chain links TRBV6-1 to TRBJ1-4; no clear D gene. Trimming cost V 2 bases and J 5 bases, with 18 bases left between them. The CDR3 runs 17 residues. Germline values: CDR1 MNHNS, CDR2 SASEGT.

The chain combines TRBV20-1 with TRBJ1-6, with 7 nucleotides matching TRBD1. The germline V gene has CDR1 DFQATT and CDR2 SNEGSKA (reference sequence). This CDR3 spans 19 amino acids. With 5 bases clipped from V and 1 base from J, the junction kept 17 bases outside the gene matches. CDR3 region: CSARWDSGVSSSYNSPLHF. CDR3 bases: TGCAGTGCTCGATGGGACAGTGGGGTATCGTCTTCCTATAATTCACCCCTCCACTTT.

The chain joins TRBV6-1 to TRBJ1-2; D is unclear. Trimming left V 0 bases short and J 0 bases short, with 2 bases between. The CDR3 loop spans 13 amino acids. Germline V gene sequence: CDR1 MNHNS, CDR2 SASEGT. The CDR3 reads CASSEAANYGYTF. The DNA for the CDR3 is TGTGCCAGCAGTGAAGCAGCTAACTATGGCTACACCTTC.

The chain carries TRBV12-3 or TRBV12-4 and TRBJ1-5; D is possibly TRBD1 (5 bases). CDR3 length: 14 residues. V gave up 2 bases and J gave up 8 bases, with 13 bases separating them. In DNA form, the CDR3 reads TGTGCCAGCAGTTTATCTGGGGGAGGGAAGCCCCAGCATTTT. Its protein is CASSLSGGGKPQHF.

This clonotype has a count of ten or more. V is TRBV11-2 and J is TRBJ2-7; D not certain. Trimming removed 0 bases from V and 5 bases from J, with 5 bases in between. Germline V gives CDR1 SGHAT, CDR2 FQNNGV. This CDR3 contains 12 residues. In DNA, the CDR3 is TGTGCCAGCAGCTTAGAGTCGAACGAGCAGTACTTC. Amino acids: CASSLESNEQYF.

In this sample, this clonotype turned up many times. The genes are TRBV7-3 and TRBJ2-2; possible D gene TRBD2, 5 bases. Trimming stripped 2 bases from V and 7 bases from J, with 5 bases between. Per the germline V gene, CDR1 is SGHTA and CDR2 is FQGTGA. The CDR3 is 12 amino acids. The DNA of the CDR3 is TGTGCCAGCAGCTTACGGGGCGGGGAGCTGTTTTTT. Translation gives CASSLRGGELFF.

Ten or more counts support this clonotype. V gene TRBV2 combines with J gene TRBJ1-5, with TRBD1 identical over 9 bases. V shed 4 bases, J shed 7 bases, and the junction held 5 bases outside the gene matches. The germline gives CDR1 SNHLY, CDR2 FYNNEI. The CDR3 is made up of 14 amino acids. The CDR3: CASSADRGGQPQHF. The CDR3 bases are TGTGCCAGCAGTGCGGACAGGGGTGGGCAGCCCCAGCATTTT. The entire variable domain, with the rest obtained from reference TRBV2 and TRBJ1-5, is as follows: EPEVTQTPSHQVTQMGQEVILRCVPISNHLYFYWYRQILGQKVEFLVSFYNNEISEKSEIFDDQFSVERPDGSNFTLKIRSTKLEDSAMYFCASSADRGGQPQHFGDGTRLSIL.

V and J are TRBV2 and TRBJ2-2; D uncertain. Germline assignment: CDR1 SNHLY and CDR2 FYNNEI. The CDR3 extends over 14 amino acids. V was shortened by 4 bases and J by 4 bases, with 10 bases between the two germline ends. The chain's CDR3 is CASSVVRSTGELFF. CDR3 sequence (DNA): TGTGCCAGCAGTGTAGTCAGGAGCACCGGGGAGCTGTTTTTT.

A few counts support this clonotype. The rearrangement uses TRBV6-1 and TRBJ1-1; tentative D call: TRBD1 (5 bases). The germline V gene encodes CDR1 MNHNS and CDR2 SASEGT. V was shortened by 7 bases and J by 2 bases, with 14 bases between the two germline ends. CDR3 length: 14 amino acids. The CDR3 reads CASTSGTANTEAFF. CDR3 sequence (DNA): TGTGCCAGCACCTCCGGGACGGCAAACACTGAAGCTTTCTTT.

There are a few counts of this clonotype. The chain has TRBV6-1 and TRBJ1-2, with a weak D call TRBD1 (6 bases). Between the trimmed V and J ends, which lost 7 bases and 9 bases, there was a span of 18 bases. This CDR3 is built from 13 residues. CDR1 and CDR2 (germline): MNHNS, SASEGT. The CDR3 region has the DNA TGTGCCAGCACCCCCGGGGGGCGAGGGAGCTACACCTTC. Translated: CASTPGGRGSYTF.

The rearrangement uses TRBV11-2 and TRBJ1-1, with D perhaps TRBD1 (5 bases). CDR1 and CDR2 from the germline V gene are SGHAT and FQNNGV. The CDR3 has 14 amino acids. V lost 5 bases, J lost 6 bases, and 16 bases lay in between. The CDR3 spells CASSRRAGSAEAFF. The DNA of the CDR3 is TGTGCCAGCAGCCGCAGGGCGGGGTCGGCTGAAGCTTTCTTT.

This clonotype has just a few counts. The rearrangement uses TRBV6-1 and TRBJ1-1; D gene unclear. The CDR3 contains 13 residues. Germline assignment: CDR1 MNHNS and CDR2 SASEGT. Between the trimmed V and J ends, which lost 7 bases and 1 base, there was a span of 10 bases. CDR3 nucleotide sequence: TGTGCCAGCACCGAGAGGGCGAACACTGAAGCTTTCTTT. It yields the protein CASTERANTEAFF.

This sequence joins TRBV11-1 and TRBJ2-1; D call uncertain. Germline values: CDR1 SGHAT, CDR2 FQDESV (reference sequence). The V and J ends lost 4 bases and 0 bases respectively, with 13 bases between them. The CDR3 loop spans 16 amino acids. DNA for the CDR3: TGTGCCAGCAGCTCCCGGACGGGCCGCTCCTACAATGAGCAGTTCTTC. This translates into CASSSRTGRSYNEQFF.

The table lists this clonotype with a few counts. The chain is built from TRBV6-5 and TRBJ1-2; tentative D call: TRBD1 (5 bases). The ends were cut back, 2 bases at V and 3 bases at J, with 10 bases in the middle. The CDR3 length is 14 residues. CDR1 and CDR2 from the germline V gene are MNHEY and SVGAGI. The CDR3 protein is CASSYGGGYYGYTF. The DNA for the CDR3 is TGTGCCAGCAGTTACGGGGGAGGCTACTATGGCTACACCTTC.

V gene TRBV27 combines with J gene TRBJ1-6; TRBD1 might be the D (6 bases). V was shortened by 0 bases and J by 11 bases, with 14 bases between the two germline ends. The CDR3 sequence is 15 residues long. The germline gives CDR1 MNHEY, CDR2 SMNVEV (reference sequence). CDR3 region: CASSLSMAGETPLHF. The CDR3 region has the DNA TGTGCCAGCAGTTTATCGATGGCAGGGGAAACACCCCTCCACTTT.

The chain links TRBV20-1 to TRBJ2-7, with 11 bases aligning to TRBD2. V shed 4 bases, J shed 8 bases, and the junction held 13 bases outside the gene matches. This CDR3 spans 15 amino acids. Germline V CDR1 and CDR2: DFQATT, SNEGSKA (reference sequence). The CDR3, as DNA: TGCAGTGCTACACGAAGCACTAGCGGGAGTTACAAGCAGTACTTC. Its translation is CSATRSTSGSYKQYF.

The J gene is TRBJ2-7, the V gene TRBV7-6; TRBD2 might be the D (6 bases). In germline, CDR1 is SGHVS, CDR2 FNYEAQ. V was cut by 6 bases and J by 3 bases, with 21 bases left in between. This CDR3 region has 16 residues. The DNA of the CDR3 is TGTGCCAGCAGTTCTCCCGGGACTCCAAATCTCTACGAGCAGTACTTC. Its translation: CASSSPGTPNLYEQYF.

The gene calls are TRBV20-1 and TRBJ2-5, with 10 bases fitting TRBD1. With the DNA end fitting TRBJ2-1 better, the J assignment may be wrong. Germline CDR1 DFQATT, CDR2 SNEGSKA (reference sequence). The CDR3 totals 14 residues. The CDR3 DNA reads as TGCAGTGCTAAACCGGGACAGGGGCACAATGAGCAGTTCTTC. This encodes CSAKPGQGHNEQFF.

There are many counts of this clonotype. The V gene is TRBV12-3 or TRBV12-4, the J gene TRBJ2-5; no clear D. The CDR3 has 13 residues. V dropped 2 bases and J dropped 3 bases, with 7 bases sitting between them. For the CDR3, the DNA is TGTGCCAGCAGTTTATCCACTGAAGAGACCCAGTACTTC. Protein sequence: CASSLSTEETQYF.

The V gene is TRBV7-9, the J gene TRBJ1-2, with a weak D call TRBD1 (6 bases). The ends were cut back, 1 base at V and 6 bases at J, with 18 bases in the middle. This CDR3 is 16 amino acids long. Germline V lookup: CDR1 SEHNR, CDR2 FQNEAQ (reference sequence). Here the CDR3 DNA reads TGTGCCAGCAGCTTAGGTGGCGGGGGCGAGATCCATGGCTACACCTTC. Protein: CASSLGGGGEIHGYTF.

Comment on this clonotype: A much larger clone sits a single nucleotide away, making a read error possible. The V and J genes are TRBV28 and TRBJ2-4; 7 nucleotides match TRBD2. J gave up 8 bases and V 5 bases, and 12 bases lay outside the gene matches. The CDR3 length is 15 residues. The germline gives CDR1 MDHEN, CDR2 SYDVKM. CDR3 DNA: TGTGCCAGCAGTCTTGAGTTCGGGGGAGGGGACATTCAGTACTTC. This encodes CASSLEFGGGDIQYF.

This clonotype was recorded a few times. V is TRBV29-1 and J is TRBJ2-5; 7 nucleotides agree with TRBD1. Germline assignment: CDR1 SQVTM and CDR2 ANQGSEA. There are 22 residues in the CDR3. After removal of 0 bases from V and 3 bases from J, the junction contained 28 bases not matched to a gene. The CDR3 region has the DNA TGCAGCGTTGAAGATACCGCTCCTCTCCAGGGGGTTCAGATCAGGGGCAAAGAGACCCAGTACTTC. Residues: CSVEDTAPLQGVQIRGKETQYF.

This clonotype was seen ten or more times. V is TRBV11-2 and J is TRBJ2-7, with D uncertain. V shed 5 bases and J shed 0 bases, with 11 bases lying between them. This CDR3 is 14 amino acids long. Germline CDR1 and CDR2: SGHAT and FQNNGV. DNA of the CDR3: TGTGCCAGCAGCCCCATAGCCGGCTCCTACGAGCAGTACTTC. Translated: CASSPIAGSYEQYF.

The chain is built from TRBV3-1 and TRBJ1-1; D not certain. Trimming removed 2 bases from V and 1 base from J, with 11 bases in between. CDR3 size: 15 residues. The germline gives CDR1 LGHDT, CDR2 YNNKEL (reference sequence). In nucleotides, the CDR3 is TGTGCCAGCAGCCAAACCCACGAAGGGAACACTGAAGCTTTCTTT. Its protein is CASSQTHEGNTEAFF.

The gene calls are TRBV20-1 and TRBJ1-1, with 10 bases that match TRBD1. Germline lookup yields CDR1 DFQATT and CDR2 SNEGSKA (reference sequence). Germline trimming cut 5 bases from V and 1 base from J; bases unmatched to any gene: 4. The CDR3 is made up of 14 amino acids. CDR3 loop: CSARDRGRNTEAFF. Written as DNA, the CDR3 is TGCAGTGCTCGGGACAGGGGACGGAACACTGAAGCTTTCTTT.

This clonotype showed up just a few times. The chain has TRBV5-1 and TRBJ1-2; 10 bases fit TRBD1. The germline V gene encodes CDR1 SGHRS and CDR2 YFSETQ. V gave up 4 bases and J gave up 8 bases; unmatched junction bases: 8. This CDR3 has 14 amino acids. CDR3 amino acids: CASSEGQGSWGYTF. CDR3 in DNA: TGCGCCAGCAGCGAGGGACAGGGGTCTTGGGGCTACACCTTC.